A single sample is the source of the 2 T cell receptor beta chains below, sequenced in a study of blood T cell repertoires in COVID-19. Sequencing used immunoSEQ multiplex PCR; TCRdb keeps in-frame clones, though not all of them. The sample has about 190,000 clones, over 80% seen once. The sequenced sample consisted of peripheral blood. Receptors originate from a woman aged 40 to 49 with acute or convalescent COVID-19.

The V call is TRBV5-4, the J call TRBJ1-1, with D possibly matching TRBD1 (5 bases). Trimming removed 4 bases at V and 3 bases at J, with 16 bases between. CDR1 SGHNT and CDR2 YYREEE come from the germline V gene (reference sequence). The CDR3 has 15 residues. The CDR3 DNA sequence: TGTGCCAGCAGCGCGCCGGGGGGGGTCGACACTGAAGCTTTCTTT. It encodes CASSAPGGVDTEAFF.

The chain joins TRBV4-1 to TRBJ2-7; D may be TRBD1 (6 bases). This CDR3 is built from 15 residues. Germline CDR1 reads MGHRA; CDR2 reads YSYEKL. V was shortened by 4 bases and J by 1 base, with 14 bases between the two germline ends. The CDR3: CASSLWKGVSYEQYF. In DNA form, the CDR3 reads TGCGCCAGCAGCCTGTGGAAGGGGGTATCCTACGAGCAGTACTTC.